A selection of T cell receptor beta chains follows, all from one sample in a study of blood T cell repertoires in COVID-19. Sequenced by immunoSEQ multiplex PCR; TCRdb stores in-frame clones only, minus some. The sample yields about 83,000 clones, more than 90% seen once. What was sequenced was peripheral blood. The receptors originated from a woman aged 80 or over with active or convalescent COVID-19. Both conserved end residues are part of each CDR3. The D gene is left open where the match is weak.

j_gene	v_gene	d_gene	CDR3aa	CDR3nt
TRBJ1-3	TRBV5-4	-	CASSLRSEGGNTIYF	TGTGCCAGCAGCTTGAGATCCGAGGGTGGAAACACCATATATTTT
TRBJ2-5	TRBV7-2	-	CASSLAGVRETQYF	TGTGCCAGCAGCTTAGCAGGGGTCAGGGAGACCCAGTACTTC
TRBJ2-7	TRBV11-2	TRBD1	CATSDSYGTASSVGEQYF	TGTGCCACCTCCGATAGCTATGGGACAGCTTCTTCAGTGGGAGAGCAGTACTTC
TRBJ2-7	TRBV6-5	-	CASSYGTDYEQYF	TGTGCCAGCAGTTACGGAACAGACTACGAGCAGTACTTC
TRBJ1-1	TRBV5-5	TRBD1	CASSSRDRLMNTEAFF	TGTGCCAGCAGCTCCCGGGACAGACTCATGAACACTGAAGCTTTCTTT
TRBJ1-2	TRBV5-4	-	CASSSPELANYGYTF	TGTGCCAGCAGCTCCCCGGAGCTTGCTAACTATGGCTACACCTTC
TRBJ1-1	TRBV3-1/TRBV3-2	-	CASSQDLRGTEAFF	TGTGCCAGCAGCCAAGATCTGAGAGGGACTGAAGCTTTCTTT
TRBJ2-7	TRBV24-1	TRBD1	CATSDPRQGRYEQYF	TGTGCCACCAGTGACCCTCGACAGGGCCGCTACGAGCAGTACTTC
TRBJ2-1	TRBV6-5	TRBD1	CASSSRTGGRNEQFF	TGTGCCAGCAGTTCCCGGACAGGGGGCAGGAATGAGCAGTTCTTC
TRBJ1-3	TRBV6-5	-	CASSRGNTIYF	TGTGCCAGCAGTCGTGGAAACACCATATATTTT
TRBJ2-3	TRBV29-1	-	CSVILVSADTQYF	TGCAGCGTTATACTGGTTAGTGCAGATACGCAGTATTTT
TRBJ2-6	TRBV28	-	CASFSLFRGSGANVLTF	TGTGCCAGTTTTTCATTGTTTAGGGGCTCTGGGGCCAACGTCCTGACTTTC
TRBJ2-4	TRBV27	-	CASSVRAGAQNIQYF	TGTGCCAGCAGTGTTAGGGCAGGGGCCCAAAACATTCAGTACTTC
TRBJ2-5	TRBV27	TRBD1	CASSGQGRLETQYF	TGTGCCAGCAGCGGACAGGGAAGGTTAGAGACCCAGTACTTC
TRBJ2-3	TRBV28	-	CASSTGGGGLTDTQYF	TGTGCCAGCAGTACTGGGGGGGGCGGTCTCACAGATACGCAGTATTTT